The sequence of this T cell receptor (beta chain) was determined in a study of identical twins. Study results and limitations: Out-of-frame alpha sequences shared by twins showed excess low generation probability. In zero-insertion analyses, partial confounding could arise from invariant MAIT and iNKT cells.

This clonotype was picked up many times. Antigen specificity is unknown. The ends were cut back, 0 bases at V and 9 bases at J, with 15 bases in the middle. CDR1 is SQVTM and CDR2 is ANQGSEA in the germline V gene. The CDR3 has 14 residues. TCRdb recomputed calls from the 5' RACE reads with MiXCR, one row per CDR3 protein. Among some 300,000 distinct CDR3 sequences listed, around 12% were seen once. The same sample was also studied in work on yellow fever vaccine responses in identical twins.

The source material was CD8+ T cells sorted from blood. This clonotype was obtained from a woman aged 18-29 years in good health. The rearrangement links TRBV29-1 to TRBJ2-1, with D uncertain. The CDR3 DNA reads as TGCAGCGTTGAAGATGAAAACAGTAGGGCTGAGCAGTTCTTC. The encoded protein is CSVEDENSRAEQFF.